These 9 T cell receptor beta chains were all obtained from the same sample, sequenced in a study of T-cell reconstitution after alpha-beta-depleted transplantation in children. Construction of the TCRbeta library involved unique molecular identifiers. TCRdb itself ran the PCR reads through MiXCR, one entry per CDR3 protein. Of about 460,000 distinct CDR3 sequences listed, around 13% were seen once; the top ten hold about 5.4%. The sample was PBMCs from the stem cell graft donor, taken from the stem cell graft. These receptors were collected from a human donor who donated a stem cell graft to a child with combined immunodeficiency.

This clonotype turned up a few times. The V call is TRBV6-8, the J call TRBJ1-1; 9 bases agree with TRBD1. The J segment lost 0 bases and the V segment lost 7 bases, leaving 6 bases of the junction unmatched. The CDR3 runs 15 residues. Germline V lookup: CDR1 MNHGY, CDR2 SAAAGT. The CDR3 spells CASIRQGEMNTEAFF. CDR3 coding DNA: TGTGCCAGCATTCGACAGGGGGAGATGAACACTGAAGCTTTCTTT.

The chain employs TRBV11-3 and TRBJ2-1; 10 bases are a match to TRBD2. Trimming removed 5 bases from V and 6 bases from J; junction bases left unmatched: 13. CDR3 length equals 17 residues. The germline CDR1 and CDR2 sequences are SGHNT and YENEEA. This CDR3 reads CASSLRRASGRGNEQFF. The DNA of the CDR3 is TGTGCCAGCAGCCTTAGACGGGCTAGCGGGAGAGGCAATGAGCAGTTCTTC.

The chain uses TRBV3-1 and TRBJ2-7, with D unclear. From germline, CDR1 is LGHDT and CDR2 YNNKEL (reference sequence). Trimming pared 2 bases from V and 0 bases from J, leaving 14 bases between. The CDR3 has 16 residues. The CDR3 spells CASSQTRAASSYEQYF. The CDR3 region has the DNA TGTGCCAGCAGCCAAACTCGGGCGGCAAGCTCCTACGAGCAGTACTTC.

This clonotype has a handful of counts. The gene calls are TRBV5-4 and TRBJ2-3; 10 positions match TRBD2. CDR3 length: 16 residues. The germline V gene encodes CDR1 SGHNT and CDR2 YYREEE (reference sequence). V shed 4 bases and J 2 bases; nucleotides not matched to a gene: 7. The CDR3 reads CASSHSLAGITDTQYF. The CDR3 bases are TGTGCCAGCAGCCACTCACTAGCGGGAATCACAGATACGCAGTATTTT. The full variable domain, in which reference TRBV5-4 and TRBJ2-3 provide the parts outside the CDR3, is ETGVTQSPTHLIKTRGQQVTLRCSSQSGHNTVSWYQQALGQGPQFIFQYYREEENGRGNFPPRFSGLQFPNYSSELNVNALELDDSALYLCASSHSLAGITDTQYFGPGTRLTVL.

The sample holds many counts of this clonotype. The chain couples TRBV6-2 or TRBV6-3 to TRBJ2-2; D is perhaps TRBD1 (6 bases). Per the germline V gene, CDR1 is MNHEY and CDR2 is SVGEGT. The CDR3 spans 15 residues. Trimming took off 6 bases at V and 2 bases at J, with 13 bases between the two ends. In DNA form, the CDR3 reads TGTGCCAGCAGACTAGGACAGTTTAACACCGGGGAGCTGTTTTTT. This gives the protein CASRLGQFNTGELFF.

The sample holds a few counts of this clonotype. The junction departs from germline at one end; a sequencing error may be responsible. This chain joins TRBV28 and TRBJ2-1, with 14 bases that match TRBD2. In germline, CDR1 is MDHEN, CDR2 SYDVKM. CDR3 length: 15 residues. The CDR3 reads CASSFFRTSGGLGVF. CDR3 DNA: TGTGCCAGCAGTTTTTTTAGGACTAGCGGGGGGCTGGGTGTCTTC. Variable domain in full (rest from reference TRBV28 and TRBJ2-1): DVKVTQSSRYLVKRTGEKVFLECVQDMDHENMFWYRQDPGLGLRLIYFSYDVKMKEKGDIPEGYSVSREKKERFSLILESASTNQTSMYLCASSFFRTSGGLGVFGPGTRLTVL.

The J gene is TRBJ2-2, the V gene TRBV6-2 or TRBV6-3, with 9 bases aligning to TRBD1. With V trimmed by 6 bases and J by 3 bases, 11 bases remained unmatched. Germline V CDR1 and CDR2: MNHEY, SVGEGT. The CDR3 runs 17 residues. The CDR3: CASSRLFRTGDTGELFF. The CDR3 bases are TGTGCCAGCAGCCGCCTATTTCGGACAGGGGACACCGGGGAGCTGTTTTTT.

There are a few counts of this clonotype. CDR3 DNA: TGTGCCAGTAGTTCAGGACAGGCCGGTGGCTCGTACGGGGAGACCCAGTACTTC. The encoded protein is CASSSGQAGGSYGETQYF. The gene calls are TRBV19 and TRBJ2-5; TRBD1 matches 7 bases. Trimming took 5 bases from V and 5 from J; bases not matched to a gene: 20. Germline V gene lookup returns CDR1 LNHDA and CDR2 SQIVND (reference sequence). The CDR3 runs 18 residues.

The chain carries TRBV9 and TRBJ2-3, with a possible D match to TRBD2 (5 bases). The CDR3 contains 15 residues. Germline V gene sequence: CDR1 SGDLS, CDR2 YYNGEE. The V and J ends lost 3 bases and 0 bases respectively, with 11 bases between them. CDR3 amino acids: CASSAPPGSTDTQYF. The CDR3 bases are TGTGCCAGCAGCGCGCCCCCGGGAAGCACAGATACGCAGTATTTT.